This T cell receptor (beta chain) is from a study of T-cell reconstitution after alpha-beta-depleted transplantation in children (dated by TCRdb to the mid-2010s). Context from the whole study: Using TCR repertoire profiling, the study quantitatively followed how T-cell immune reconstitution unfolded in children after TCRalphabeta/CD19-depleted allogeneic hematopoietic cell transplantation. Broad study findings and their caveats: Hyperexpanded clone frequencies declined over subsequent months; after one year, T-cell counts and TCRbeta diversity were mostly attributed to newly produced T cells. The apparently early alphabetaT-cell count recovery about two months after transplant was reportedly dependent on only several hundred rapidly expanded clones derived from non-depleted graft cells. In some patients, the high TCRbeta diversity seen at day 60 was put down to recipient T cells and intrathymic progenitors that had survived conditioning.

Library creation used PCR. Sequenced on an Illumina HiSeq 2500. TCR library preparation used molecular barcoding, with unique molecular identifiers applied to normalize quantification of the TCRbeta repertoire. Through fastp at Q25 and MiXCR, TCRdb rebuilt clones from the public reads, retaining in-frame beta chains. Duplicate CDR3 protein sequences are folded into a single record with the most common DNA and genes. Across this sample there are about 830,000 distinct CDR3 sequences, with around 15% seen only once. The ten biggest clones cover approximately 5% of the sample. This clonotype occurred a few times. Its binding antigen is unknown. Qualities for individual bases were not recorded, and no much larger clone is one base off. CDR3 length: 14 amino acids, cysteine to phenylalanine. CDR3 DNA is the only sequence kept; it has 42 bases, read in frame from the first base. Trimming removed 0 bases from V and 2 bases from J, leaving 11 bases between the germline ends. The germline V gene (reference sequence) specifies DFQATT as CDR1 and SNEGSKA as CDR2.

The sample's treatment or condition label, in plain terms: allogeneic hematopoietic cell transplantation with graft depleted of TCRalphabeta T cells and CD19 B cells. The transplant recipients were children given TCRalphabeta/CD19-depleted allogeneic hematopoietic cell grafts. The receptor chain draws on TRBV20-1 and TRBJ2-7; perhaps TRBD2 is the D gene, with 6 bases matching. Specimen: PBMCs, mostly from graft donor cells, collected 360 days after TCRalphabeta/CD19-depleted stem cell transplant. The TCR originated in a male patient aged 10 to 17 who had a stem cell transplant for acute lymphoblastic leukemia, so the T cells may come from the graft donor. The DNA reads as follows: TGCAGTGCTAGAGATCCTTGGAGGGCCTACGAGCAGTACTTC. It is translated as CSARDPWRAYEQYF.